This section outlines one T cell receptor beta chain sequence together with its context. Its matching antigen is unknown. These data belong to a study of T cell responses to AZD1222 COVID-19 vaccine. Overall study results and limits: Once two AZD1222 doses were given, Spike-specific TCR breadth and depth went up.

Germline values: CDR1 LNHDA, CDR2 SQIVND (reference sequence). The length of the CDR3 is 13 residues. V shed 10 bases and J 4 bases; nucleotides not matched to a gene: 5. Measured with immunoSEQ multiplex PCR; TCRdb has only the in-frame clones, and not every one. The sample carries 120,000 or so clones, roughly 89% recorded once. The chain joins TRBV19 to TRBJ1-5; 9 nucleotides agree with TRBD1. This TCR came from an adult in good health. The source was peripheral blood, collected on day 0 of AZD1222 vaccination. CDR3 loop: CATRDRENQPQHF. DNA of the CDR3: TGTGCCACCCGGGACAGGGAGAATCAGCCCCAGCATTTT. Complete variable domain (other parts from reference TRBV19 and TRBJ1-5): DGGITQSPKYLFRKEGQNVTLSCEQNLNHDAMYWYRQDPGQGLRLIYYSQIVNDFQKGDIAEGYSVSREKKESFPLTVTSAQKNPTAFYLCATRDRENQPQHFGDGTRLSIL.